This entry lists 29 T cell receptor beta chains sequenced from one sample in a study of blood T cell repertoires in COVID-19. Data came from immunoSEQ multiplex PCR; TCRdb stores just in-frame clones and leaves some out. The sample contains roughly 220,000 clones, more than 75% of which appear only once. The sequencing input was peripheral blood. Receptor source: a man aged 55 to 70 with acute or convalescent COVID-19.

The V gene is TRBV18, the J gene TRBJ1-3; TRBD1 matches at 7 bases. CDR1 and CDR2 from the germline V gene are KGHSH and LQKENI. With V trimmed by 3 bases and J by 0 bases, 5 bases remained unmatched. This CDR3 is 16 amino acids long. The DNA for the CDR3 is TGTGCCAGCTCACCGGGGACAGCACGCTCTGGAAACACCATATATTTT. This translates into CASSPGTARSGNTIYF. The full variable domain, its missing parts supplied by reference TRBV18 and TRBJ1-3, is NAGVMQNPRHLVRRRGQEARLRCSPMKGHSHVYWYRQLPEEGLKFMVYLQKENIIDESGMPKERFSAEFPKEGPSILRIQQVVRGDSAAYFCASSPGTARSGNTIYFGEGSWLTVV.

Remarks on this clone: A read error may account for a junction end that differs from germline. DNA of the CDR3: TGTGCCAGCAGCCGTCCCGGGACAGGGAACCCTGAAGCTTTCTTT. This sequence encodes CASSRPGTGNPEAFF. V usage is TRBV6-2 or TRBV6-3 and J usage is TRBJ1-1, with TRBD1 identical over 9 bases. The V gene's germline CDR1 is MNHEY and CDR2 SVGEGT. The CDR3 is made up of 15 amino acids.

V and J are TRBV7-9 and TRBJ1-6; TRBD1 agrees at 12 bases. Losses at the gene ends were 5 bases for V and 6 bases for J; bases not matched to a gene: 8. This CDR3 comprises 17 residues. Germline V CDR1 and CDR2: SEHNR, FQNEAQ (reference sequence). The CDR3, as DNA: TGTGCCAGCAGCCCCAAGGGACAGGGGGCTTTTAATTCACCCCTCCACTTT. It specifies CASSPKGQGAFNSPLHF. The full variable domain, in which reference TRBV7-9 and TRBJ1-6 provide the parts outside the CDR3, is DTGVSQNPRHKITKRGQNVTFRCDPISEHNRLYWYRQTLGQGPEFLTYFQNEAQLEKSRLLSDRFSAERPKGSFSTLEIQRTEQGDSAMYLCASSPKGQGAFNSPLHFGNGTRLTVT.

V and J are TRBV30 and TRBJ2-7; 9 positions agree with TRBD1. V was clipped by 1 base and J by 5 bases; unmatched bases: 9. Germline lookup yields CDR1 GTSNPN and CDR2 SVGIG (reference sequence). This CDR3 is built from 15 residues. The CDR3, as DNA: TGTGCCTGGAGTGGCATCGGGGACAGGGTCCACGAGCAGTACTTC. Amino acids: CAWSGIGDRVHEQYF.

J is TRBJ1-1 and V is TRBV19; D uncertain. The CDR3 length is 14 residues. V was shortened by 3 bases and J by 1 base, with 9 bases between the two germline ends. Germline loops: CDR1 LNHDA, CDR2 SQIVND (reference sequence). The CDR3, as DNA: TGTGCCAGTAGTATCCGCGGAGCGAACACTGAAGCTTTCTTT. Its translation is CASSIRGANTEAFF.

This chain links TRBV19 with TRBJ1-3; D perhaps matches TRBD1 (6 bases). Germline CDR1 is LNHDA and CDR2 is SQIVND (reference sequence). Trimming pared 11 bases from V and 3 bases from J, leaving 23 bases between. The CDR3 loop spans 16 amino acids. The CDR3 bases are TGTGCCTTAGTATGCCCCACCAGACAGGATGGAAACACCATATATTTT. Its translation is CALVCPTRQDGNTIYF.

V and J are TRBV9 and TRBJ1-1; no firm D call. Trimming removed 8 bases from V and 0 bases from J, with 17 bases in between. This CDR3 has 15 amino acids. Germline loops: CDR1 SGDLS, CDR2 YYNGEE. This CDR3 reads CASSGRLSMNTEAFF. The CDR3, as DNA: TGTGCCAGTTCGGGGAGGCTGTCAATGAACACTGAAGCTTTCTTT.

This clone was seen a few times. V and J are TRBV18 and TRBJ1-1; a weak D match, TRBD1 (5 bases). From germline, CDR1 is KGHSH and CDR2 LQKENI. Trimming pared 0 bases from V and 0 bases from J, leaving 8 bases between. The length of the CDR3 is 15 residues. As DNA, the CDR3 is TGTGCCAGCTCACCACCGACAGCTCTGAACACTGAAGCTTTCTTT. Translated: CASSPPTALNTEAFF.

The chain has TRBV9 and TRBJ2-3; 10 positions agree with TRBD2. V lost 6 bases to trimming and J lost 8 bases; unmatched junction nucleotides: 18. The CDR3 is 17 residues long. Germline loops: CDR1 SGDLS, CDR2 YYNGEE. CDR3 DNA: TGTGCCAGCAACGCCCTGCCTAGCGGGGGCCGGGTAGGTACGCAGTATTTT. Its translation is CASNALPSGGRVGTQYF.

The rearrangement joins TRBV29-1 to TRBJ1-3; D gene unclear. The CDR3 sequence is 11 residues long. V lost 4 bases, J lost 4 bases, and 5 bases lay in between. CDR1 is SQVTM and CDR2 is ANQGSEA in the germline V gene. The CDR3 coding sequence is TGCAGCGTTGTGGGCGGAAACACCATATATTTT. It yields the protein CSVVGGNTIYF.

This CDR3 reads CASSSTGNTGELFF. In DNA, the CDR3 is TGTGCCAGCAGCTCCACAGGAAACACCGGGGAGCTGTTTTTT. This rearrangement joins TRBV7-2 to TRBJ2-2; D may be TRBD1 (5 bases). From germline, CDR1 is SGHTA and CDR2 FQGNSA. This CDR3 spans 14 amino acids. The V end was cut by 4 bases, the J end by 2 bases, with 8 bases between.

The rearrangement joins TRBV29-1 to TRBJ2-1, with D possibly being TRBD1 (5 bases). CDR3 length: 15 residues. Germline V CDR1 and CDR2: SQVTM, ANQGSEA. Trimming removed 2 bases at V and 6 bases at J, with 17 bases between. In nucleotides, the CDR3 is TGCAGCGTTGAACCCCTGGGCAGGGTCGGCAATGAGCAGTTCTTC. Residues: CSVEPLGRVGNEQFF.

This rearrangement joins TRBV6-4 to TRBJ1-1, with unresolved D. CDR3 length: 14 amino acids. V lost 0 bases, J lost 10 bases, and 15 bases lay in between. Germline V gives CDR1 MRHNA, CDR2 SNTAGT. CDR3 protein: CASSDSITSTIAFF. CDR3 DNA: TGTGCCAGCAGTGACTCGATTACTAGCACCATAGCTTTCTTT.

CDR3 sequence (DNA): TGTGCCAGTAGTCGCTTCTCCGGGACAGGGGTGACAGATACGCAGTATTTT. Translation gives CASSRFSGTGVTDTQYF. The chain links TRBV19 to TRBJ2-3; 10 bases are a match to TRBD1. Germline-derived CDR1 and CDR2 are LNHDA and SQIVND (reference sequence). The CDR3 consists of 17 residues. V shed 5 bases and J 3 bases; nucleotides not matched to a gene: 11.

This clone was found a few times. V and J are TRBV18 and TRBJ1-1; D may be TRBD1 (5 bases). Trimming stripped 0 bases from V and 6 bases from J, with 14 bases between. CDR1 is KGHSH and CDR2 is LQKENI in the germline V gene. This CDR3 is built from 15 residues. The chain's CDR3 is CASSPPFQGTSEAFF. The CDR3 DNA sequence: TGTGCCAGCTCACCACCGTTCCAGGGCACCTCTGAAGCTTTCTTT.

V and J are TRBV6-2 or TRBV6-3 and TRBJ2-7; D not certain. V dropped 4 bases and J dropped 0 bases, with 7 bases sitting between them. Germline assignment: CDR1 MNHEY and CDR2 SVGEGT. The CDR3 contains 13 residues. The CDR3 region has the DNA TGTGCCAGCAGTTGGGCACACTCCTACGAGCAGTACTTC. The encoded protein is CASSWAHSYEQYF.

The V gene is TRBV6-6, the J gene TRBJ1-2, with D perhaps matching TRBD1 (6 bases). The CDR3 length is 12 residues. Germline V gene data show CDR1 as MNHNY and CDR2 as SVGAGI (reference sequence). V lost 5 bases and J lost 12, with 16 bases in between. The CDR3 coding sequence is TGTGCCAGCAGTCGACAGGAACCTGCGAACACCTTC. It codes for CASSRQEPANTF.

The chain's CDR3 is CASSDRAGATDTQYF. The CDR3 DNA follows: TGCGCCAGCAGCGATAGAGCGGGGGCCACAGATACGCAGTATTTT. The chain employs TRBV5-1 and TRBJ2-3; 8 bases align to TRBD2. Germline assignment: CDR1 SGHRS and CDR2 YFSETQ. The V segment lost 4 bases and the J segment 2 bases; nucleotides outside the gene matches: 6. The CDR3 length is 15 residues.

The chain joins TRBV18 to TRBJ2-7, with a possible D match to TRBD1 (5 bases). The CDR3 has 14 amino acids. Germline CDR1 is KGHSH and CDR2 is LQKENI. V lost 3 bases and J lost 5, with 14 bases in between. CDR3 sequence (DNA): TGTGCCAGCTCACCTGGGGCCGCACTGGACGAGCAGTACTTC. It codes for CASSPGAALDEQYF.

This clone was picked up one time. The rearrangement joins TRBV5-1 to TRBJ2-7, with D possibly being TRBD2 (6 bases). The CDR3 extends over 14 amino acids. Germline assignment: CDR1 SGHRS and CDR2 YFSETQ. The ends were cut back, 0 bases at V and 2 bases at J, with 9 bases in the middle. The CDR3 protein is CASSLGSGAYEQYF. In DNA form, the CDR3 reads TGCGCCAGCAGCTTGGGGTCGGGGGCCTACGAGCAGTACTTC. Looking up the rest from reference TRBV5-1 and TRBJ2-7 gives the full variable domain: KAGVTQTPRYLIKTRGQQVTLSCSPISGHRSVSWYQQTPGQGLQFLFEYFSETQRNKGNFPGRFSGRQFSNSRSEMNVSTLELGDSALYLCASSLGSGAYEQYFGPGTRLTVT.

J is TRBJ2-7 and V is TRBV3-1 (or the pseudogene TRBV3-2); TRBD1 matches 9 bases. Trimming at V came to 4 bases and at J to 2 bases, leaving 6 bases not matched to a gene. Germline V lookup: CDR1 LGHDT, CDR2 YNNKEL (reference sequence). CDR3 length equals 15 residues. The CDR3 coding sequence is TGTGCCAGCAGCCGCACACAGGGGGCCCCCTACGAGCAGTACTTC. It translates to CASSRTQGAPYEQYF.

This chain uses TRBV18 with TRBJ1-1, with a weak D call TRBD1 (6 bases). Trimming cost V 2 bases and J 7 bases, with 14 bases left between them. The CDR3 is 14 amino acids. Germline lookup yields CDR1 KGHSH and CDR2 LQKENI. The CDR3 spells CASSPNGGRGEAFF. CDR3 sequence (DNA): TGTGCCAGCTCACCAAACGGGGGGCGCGGTGAAGCTTTCTTT.

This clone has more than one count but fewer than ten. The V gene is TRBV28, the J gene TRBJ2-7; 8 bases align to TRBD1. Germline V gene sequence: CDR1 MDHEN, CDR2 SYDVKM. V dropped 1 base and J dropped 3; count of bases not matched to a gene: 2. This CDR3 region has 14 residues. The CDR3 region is CASSLFDRGYEQYF. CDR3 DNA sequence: TGTGCCAGCAGTTTATTTGACAGGGGCTACGAGCAGTACTTC.

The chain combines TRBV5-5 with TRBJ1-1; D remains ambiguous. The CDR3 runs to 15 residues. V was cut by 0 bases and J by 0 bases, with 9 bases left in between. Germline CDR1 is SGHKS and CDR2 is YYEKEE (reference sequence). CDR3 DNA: TGTGCCAGCAGCTTGGTCATAGCCCTGAACACTGAAGCTTTCTTT. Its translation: CASSLVIALNTEAFF.

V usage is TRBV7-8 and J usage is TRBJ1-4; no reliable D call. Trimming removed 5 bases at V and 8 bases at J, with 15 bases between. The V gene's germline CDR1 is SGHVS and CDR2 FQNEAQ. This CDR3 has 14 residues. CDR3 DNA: TGTGCCAGCAGCGCGACAAGGTGGCGCGAAAAACTGTTTTTT. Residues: CASSATRWREKLFF. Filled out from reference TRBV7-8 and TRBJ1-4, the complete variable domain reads GAGVSQSPRYKVAKRGQDVALRCDPISGHVSLFWYQQALGQGPEFLTYFQNEAQLDKSGLPSDRFFAERPEGSVSTLKIQRTQQEDSAVYLCASSATRWREKLFFGSGTQLSVL.

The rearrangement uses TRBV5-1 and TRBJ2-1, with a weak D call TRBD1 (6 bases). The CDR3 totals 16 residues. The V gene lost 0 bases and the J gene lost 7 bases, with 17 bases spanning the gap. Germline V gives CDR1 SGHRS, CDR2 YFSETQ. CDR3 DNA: TGCGCCAGCAGCTTGGATTGGGGGCGCAGGAGGAATGAGCAGTTCTTC. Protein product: CASSLDWGRRRNEQFF.

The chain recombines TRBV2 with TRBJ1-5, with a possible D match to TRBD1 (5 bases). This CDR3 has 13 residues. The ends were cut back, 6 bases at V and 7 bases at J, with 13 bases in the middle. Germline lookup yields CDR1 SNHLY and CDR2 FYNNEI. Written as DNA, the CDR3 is TGTGCCAGCAGGCCAAGGACAACCCAGCCCCAGCATTTT. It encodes CASRPRTTQPQHF.

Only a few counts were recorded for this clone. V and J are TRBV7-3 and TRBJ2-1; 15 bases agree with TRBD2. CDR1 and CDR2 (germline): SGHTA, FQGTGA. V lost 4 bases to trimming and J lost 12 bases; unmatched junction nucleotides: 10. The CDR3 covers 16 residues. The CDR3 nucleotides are TGTGCCAGCAGCTCCTCTGGGACTAGCGGGGGGCTGCGGCAGTTCTTC. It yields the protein CASSSSGTSGGLRQFF.

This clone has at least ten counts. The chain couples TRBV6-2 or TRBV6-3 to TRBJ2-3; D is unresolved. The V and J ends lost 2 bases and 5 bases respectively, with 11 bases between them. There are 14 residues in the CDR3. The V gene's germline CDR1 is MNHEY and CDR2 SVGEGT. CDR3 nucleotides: TGTGCCAGCAGTTACATCCCCCCGGGAGATACGCAGTATTTT. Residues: CASSYIPPGDTQYF.